The rows below give T cell receptor beta chains drawn from one sample of a study of Ad26.COV2.S vaccination and SARS-CoV-2 variants. The data were produced by immunoSEQ multiplex PCR, yet TCRdb's version contains in-frame clones alone and is incomplete. The sample holds 350,000 to 500,000 clones, around 91% seen once. This material consisted of peripheral blood, taken in a trial of Ad26.COV2.S vaccine versus placebo. All receptors derive from a person between 18 and 65 years old who received the Ad26.COV2.S COVID-19 vaccine or a placebo. Both conserved end residues are part of each CDR3. A D gene is named only where the DNA matches it firmly. Size tells how often a clone was seen (once, few, many) or the class of an expanded clone, and some rows leave it out.

TRBJ2-7,TRBV27,once,TRBD2,TGTGCCAGCAGTGGAGGGACTAGCGGGACCAGGGGCCCCTACGAGCAGTACTTC,CASSGGTSGTRGPYEQYF
TRBJ2-2,TRBV15,NA,NA,TGTGCCACCAGCAGAGACAGGGTCGTAGGGGAGCTGTTTTTT,CATSRDRVVGELFF
TRBJ2-5,TRBV6-5,NA,NA,TGTGCCAGCAGGGTTGAGAGGGGATCAGAGACCCAGTACTTC,CASRVERGSETQYF
TRBJ2-3,TRBV6-2/TRBV6-3,once,NA,TGTGCCAGCAGTTATACAACAGGAGCGGGAGATACGCAGTATTTT,CASSYTTGAGDTQYF
TRBJ1-1,TRBV5-4,NA,NA,TGTGCCAGCAGCCTGGGGCTGAACACTGAAGCTTTCTTT,CASSLGLNTEAFF
TRBJ1-3,TRBV4-1,NA,NA,TGCGCCAGCAGCCAAGGGAATGGAAACACCATATATTTT,CASSQGNGNTIYF
TRBJ2-2,TRBV4-3,NA,NA,TGCGCCAGCAGCCAAGTGGGCCCGAACACCGGGGAGCTGTTTTTT,CASSQVGPNTGELFF
TRBJ1-5,TRBV9,once,NA,TGTGCCAGCAGCGTGAGTCCAGATAATAATCAGCCCCAGCATTTT,CASSVSPDNNQPQHF
TRBJ2-5,TRBV13,NA,NA,TGTGCCAGCAGCTTAGGAGCCGAAGAGACCCAGTACTTC,CASSLGAEETQYF
TRBJ2-3,TRBV4-2,NA,TRBD1,TGTGCCGGCAGCCAACGAACGGACAGGGGGCCTGCGGATACGCAGTATTTT,CAGSQRTDRGPADTQYF
TRBJ2-1,TRBV4-2,NA,NA,TGTGCCAGCAGTACGGACGAGAGCTCCTACAATGAGCAGTTCTTC,CASSTDESSYNEQFF
TRBJ2-3,TRBV3-1/TRBV3-2,NA,NA,TGTGCCAGCAGCCAAGTGTATGGAGATACGCAGTATTTT,CASSQVYGDTQYF
TRBJ2-7,TRBV10-3,few,NA,TGTGCCATCAGTGACAGCCCCTACGAGCAGTACTTC,CAISDSPYEQYF
TRBJ2-3,TRBV27,NA,TRBD2,TGTGCCAGCAGTTGGGGGGGGGCAGATACGCAGTATTTT,CASSWGGADTQYF
TRBJ1-5,TRBV7-2,NA,TRBD1,TGTGCCAGCAGCTTAAGACAGGGGGCTCAGCCCCAGCATTTT,CASSLRQGAQPQHF
TRBJ2-1,TRBV5-4,NA,TRBD2,TGTGCCAGCAGCTTGAGGGCTAGCGGATACAATGAGCAGTTCTTC,CASSLRASGYNEQFF
TRBJ1-1,TRBV6-5,NA,NA,TGTGCCAGCAGTTACCCTGGGGGGGGAGCTTTCTTT,CASSYPGGGAFF
TRBJ2-1,TRBV7-3,NA,TRBD1,TGTGCCAGCAGCCTGACAGGGGCGTACAATGAGCAGTTCTTC,CASSLTGAYNEQFF
TRBJ1-4,TRBV5-5,NA,NA,TGTGCCAGCAGCTTGGAGGAGGGCCAGCATGAAAAACTGTTTTTT,CASSLEEGQHEKLFF
TRBJ1-3,TRBV28,NA,NA,TGTGCCAGCAGCCCTATGAACTCTGGAAACACCATATATTTT,CASSPMNSGNTIYF
TRBJ2-1,TRBV10-3,NA,TRBD2,TGTGCCATCACGGGGGCCGGGACTAGCGGGAACAATGAGCAGTTCTTC,CAITGAGTSGNNEQFF
TRBJ1-2,TRBV6-5,once,NA,TGTGCCAGCAAACTAAACTATGGCTACACCTTC,CASKLNYGYTF
TRBJ2-5,TRBV6-2/TRBV6-3,NA,NA,TGTGCCAGCAGTTACGGCGCAGGTTTTGAACAAGAGACCCAGTACTTC,CASSYGAGFEQETQYF
TRBJ2-7,TRBV28,NA,NA,TGTGCCAGCCAGGAAGGGATCTACGAGCAGTACTTC,CASQEGIYEQYF
TRBJ2-7,TRBV5-6,NA,NA,TGTGCCAGCAGCTTTAATAACGGAAACTACGAGCAGTACTTC,CASSFNNGNYEQYF
TRBJ1-1,TRBV5-4,NA,NA,TGTGCCAGCAGCTTGGACGGACAACCGAACACTGAAGCTTTCTTT,CASSLDGQPNTEAFF
TRBJ1-5,TRBV18,NA,TRBD1,TGTGCCAGCTCCCCGCAGGGGGGGATTCAGCCCCAGCATTTT,CASSPQGGIQPQHF
TRBJ2-1,TRBV27,NA,TRBD1,TGTGCCAGCAGTAACGACAGGGGCGCCTACAATGAGCAGTTCTTC,CASSNDRGAYNEQFF
TRBJ2-5,TRBV6-1,NA,NA,TGTGCCAGCAGTGAGCCCGTCAATCGGGAGACCCAGTACTTC,CASSEPVNRETQYF
TRBJ1-3,TRBV4-1,NA,NA,TGCGCCAGCAGCCAACCCGTGTTTGAGGGCTCTGGAAACACCATATATTTT,CASSQPVFEGSGNTIYF
TRBJ1-1,TRBV4-3,NA,NA,TGCGCCAGCAGCCAGAGACAGCTGAACACTGAAGCTTTCTTT,CASSQRQLNTEAFF